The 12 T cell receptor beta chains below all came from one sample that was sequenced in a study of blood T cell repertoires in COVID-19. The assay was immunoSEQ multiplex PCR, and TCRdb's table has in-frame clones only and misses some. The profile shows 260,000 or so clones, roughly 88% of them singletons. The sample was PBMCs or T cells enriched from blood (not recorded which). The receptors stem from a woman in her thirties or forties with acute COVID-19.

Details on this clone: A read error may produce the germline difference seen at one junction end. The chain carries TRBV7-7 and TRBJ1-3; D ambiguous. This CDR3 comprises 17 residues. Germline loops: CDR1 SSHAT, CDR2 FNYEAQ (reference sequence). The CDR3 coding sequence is TGTGCTAGCAGCTCTAGCCGCCTGGAGGGAACTGGAAACACCATATATTTT. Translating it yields CASSSSRLEGTGNTIYF.

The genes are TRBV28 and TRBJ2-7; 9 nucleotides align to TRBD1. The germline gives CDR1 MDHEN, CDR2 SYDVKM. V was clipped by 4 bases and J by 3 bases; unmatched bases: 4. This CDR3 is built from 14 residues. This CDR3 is CASSSRQGGYEQYF. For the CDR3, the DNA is TGTGCCAGCAGTTCCCGACAGGGGGGCTACGAGCAGTACTTC.

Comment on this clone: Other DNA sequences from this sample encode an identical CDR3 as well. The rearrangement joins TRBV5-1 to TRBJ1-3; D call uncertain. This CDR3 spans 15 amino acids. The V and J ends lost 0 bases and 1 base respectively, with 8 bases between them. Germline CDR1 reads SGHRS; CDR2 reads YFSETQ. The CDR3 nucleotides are TGCGCCAGCAGCTTGGACGGAGCTTCTGGAAACACCATATATTTT. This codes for CASSLDGASGNTIYF.

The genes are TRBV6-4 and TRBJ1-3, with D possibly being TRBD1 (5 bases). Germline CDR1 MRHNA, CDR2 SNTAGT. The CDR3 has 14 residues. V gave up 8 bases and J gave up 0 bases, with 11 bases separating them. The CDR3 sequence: CASLCDSSGNTIYF. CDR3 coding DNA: TGTGCCAGCCTGTGTGACAGCTCTGGAAACACCATATATTTT.

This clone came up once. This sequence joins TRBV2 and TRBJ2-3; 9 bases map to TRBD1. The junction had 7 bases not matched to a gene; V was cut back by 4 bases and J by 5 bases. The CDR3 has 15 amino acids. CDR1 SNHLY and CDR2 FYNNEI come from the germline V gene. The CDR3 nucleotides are TGTGCCAGCAGTGCAGACAGGGGACAGGGAGATACGCAGTATTTT. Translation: CASSADRGQGDTQYF. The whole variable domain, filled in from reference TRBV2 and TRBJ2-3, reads EPEVTQTPSHQVTQMGQEVILRCVPISNHLYFYWYRQILGQKVEFLVSFYNNEISEKSEIFDDQFSVERPDGSNFTLKIRSTKLEDSAMYFCASSADRGQGDTQYFGPGTRLTVL.

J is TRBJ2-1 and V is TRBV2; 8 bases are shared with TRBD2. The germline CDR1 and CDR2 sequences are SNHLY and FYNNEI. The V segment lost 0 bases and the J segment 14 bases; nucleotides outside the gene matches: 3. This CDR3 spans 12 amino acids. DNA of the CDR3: TGTGCCAGCAGTGAAGCAGGGACTAGGAAGTTCTTC. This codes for CASSEAGTRKFF. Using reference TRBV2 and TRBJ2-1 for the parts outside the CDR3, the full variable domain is EPEVTQTPSHQVTQMGQEVILRCVPISNHLYFYWYRQILGQKVEFLVSFYNNEISEKSEIFDDQFSVERPDGSNFTLKIRSTKLEDSAMYFCASSEAGTRKFFGPGTRLTVL.

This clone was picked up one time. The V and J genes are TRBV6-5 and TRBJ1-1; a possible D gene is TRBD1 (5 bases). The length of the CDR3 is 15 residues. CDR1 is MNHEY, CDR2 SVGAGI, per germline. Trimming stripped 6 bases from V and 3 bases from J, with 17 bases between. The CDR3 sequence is CASRRGEGGDTEAFF. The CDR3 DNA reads TGTGCCAGCAGGCGAGGGGAGGGAGGGGACACTGAAGCTTTCTTT.

CDR3 loop: CASSRGRGLYNEQFF. CDR3 nucleotide sequence: TGTGCCAGCAGCCGGGGCAGGGGCCTTTACAATGAGCAGTTCTTC. The V gene is TRBV27, the J gene TRBJ2-1, with a possible D match to TRBD1 (6 bases). Trimming pared 6 bases from V and 4 bases from J, leaving 16 bases between. The length of the CDR3 is 15 residues. CDR1 is MNHEY, CDR2 SMNVEV, per germline (reference sequence).

The CDR3 sequence is CASSPLYGFEQYF. CDR3 DNA sequence: TGTGCCAGCAGCCCTCTCTACGGTTTCGAGCAGTACTTC. The chain is built from TRBV12-3 or TRBV12-4 and TRBJ2-7; no definite D call. The V gene lost 6 bases and the J gene lost 6 bases, with 15 bases spanning the gap. The CDR3 contains 13 residues.

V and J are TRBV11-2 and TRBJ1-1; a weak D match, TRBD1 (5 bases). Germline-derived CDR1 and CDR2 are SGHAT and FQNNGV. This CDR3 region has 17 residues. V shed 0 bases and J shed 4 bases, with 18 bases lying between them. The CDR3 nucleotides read TGTGCCAGCAGCTTAGACGGTCCAGGGAGGGTGAGCACTGAAGCTTTCTTT. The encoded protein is CASSLDGPGRVSTEAFF.

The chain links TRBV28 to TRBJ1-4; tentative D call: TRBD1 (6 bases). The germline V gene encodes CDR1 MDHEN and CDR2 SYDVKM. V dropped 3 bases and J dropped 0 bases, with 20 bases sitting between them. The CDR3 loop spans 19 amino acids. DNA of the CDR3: TGTGCCAGCAGTTTTGGAAAGTTTGGGACAACCGCAACTAATGAAAAACTGTTTTTT. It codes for CASSFGKFGTTATNEKLFF.

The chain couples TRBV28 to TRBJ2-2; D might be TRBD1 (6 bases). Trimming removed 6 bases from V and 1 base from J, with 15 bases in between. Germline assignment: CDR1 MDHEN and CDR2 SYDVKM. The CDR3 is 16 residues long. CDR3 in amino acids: CASRPAGTMNTGELFF. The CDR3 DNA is TGTGCCAGCAGACCTGCCGGGACAATGAACACCGGGGAGCTGTTTTTT.